Below are 22 T cell receptor beta chains sequenced from a single sample in a study of CD8 T cells in ankylosing spondylitis (dated by TCRdb to the late 2010s). Libraries were built with 5' RACE. TCRdb lists the instrument as Illumina HiSeq 2500. The public reads were run again by TCRdb, first through fastp at Q25 and then through MiXCR, and only productive beta chains were kept. Entries that share a CDR3 protein sequence are merged under the most common genes and DNA. The sample table lists under 250,000 distinct CDR3 sequences, roughly a third of them with a count of one. About 4.2% of the sample comes from the top ten. Sequenced material: blood, either unsorted or a sorted T cell fraction (not recorded which). The source is a male donor with ankylosing spondylitis or in good health (not recorded which).

The chain employs TRBV6-1 and TRBJ2-5, with TRBD2 identical over 10 bases. CDR3 length equals 14 residues. J gave up 1 base and V 6 bases, and 2 bases lay outside the gene matches. Germline CDR1 is MNHNS and CDR2 is SASEGT. CDR3 sequence (DNA): TGTGCCAGCAGGCTAGCGGGGGTCCAAGAGACCCAGTACTTC. This codes for CASRLAGVQETQYF.

The gene calls are TRBV20-1 and TRBJ2-1, with 10 bases that match TRBD1. This CDR3 region has 14 residues. J lost 10 bases, V lost 1 base, and 7 bases had no gene match. Germline CDR1 DFQATT, CDR2 SNEGSKA (reference sequence). The CDR3 spells CSARAGQGEPEQFF. The CDR3, as DNA: TGCAGTGCTAGAGCAGGACAGGGGGAGCCAGAGCAGTTCTTC.

The chain is built from TRBV10-3 and TRBJ2-7; a weak D match, TRBD1 (5 bases). Looked up from germline, CDR1 is ENHRY and CDR2 is SYGVKD. CDR3 length: 15 residues. V was clipped by 0 bases and J by 3 bases, with 12 bases between them. The DNA of the CDR3 is TGTGCCATCAGTGAGTCAAGGGGTGAAGGCTACGAGCAGTACTTC. Translated: CAISESRGEGYEQYF.

This clonotype was counted between two and nine times. The chain's CDR3 is CRAEGGGGYGYTF. The CDR3 DNA follows: TGCAGGGCAGAGGGGGGTGGAGGCTATGGCTACACCTTC. This chain joins TRBV20-1 and TRBJ1-2, with D possibly TRBD1 on 6 matching bases. Looked up from germline, CDR1 is DFQATT and CDR2 is SNEGSKA (reference sequence). The CDR3 runs to 13 residues.

The V and J genes are TRBV7-8 and TRBJ2-3; 8 bases agree with TRBD1. CDR3 length: 17 amino acids. V lost 2 bases, J lost 4 bases, and 11 bases stayed unmatched. The germline V gene encodes CDR1 SGHVS and CDR2 FQNEAQ. CDR3 protein: CASSLTGTPTGADTQYF. The CDR3 nucleotides are TGTGCCAGCAGCTTAACCGGGACCCCGACAGGGGCAGATACGCAGTATTTT.

This clonotype appeared a few times. The rearrangement uses TRBV20-1 and TRBJ2-2; 7 bases agree with TRBD2. In germline, CDR1 is DFQATT, CDR2 SNEGSKA (reference sequence). The CDR3 loop spans 15 amino acids. The J segment lost 5 bases and the V segment lost 6 bases, leaving 12 bases of the junction unmatched. The CDR3 DNA sequence: TGCAGTGCCCGAGCGGGGTCTACCGGAACCGGGGAGCTGTTTTTT. The encoded protein is CSARAGSTGTGELFF.

This sequence joins TRBV5-1 and TRBJ2-5; D not certain. Between the trimmed V and J ends, which lost 4 bases and 5 bases, there was a span of 15 bases. In germline, CDR1 is SGHRS, CDR2 YFSETQ. This CDR3 contains 14 residues. CDR3 bases: TGCGCCAGCAGCCCCTCCTCTGGTGCGGAGACCCAGTACTTC. This encodes CASSPSSGAETQYF.

The chain couples TRBV5-1 to TRBJ2-2; D is possibly TRBD1 (5 bases). Germline CDR1 and CDR2: SGHRS and YFSETQ. Trimming pared 2 bases from V and 0 bases from J, leaving 8 bases between. This CDR3 has 15 amino acids. For the CDR3, the DNA is TGCGCCAGCAGCTTTACCAGGGCGAACACCGGGGAGCTGTTTTTT. Its protein is CASSFTRANTGELFF.

The chain links TRBV10-3 to TRBJ1-5; TRBD1 agrees at 9 bases. Trimming removed 5 bases from V and 6 bases from J; junction bases left unmatched: 2. This CDR3 spans 13 amino acids. CDR1 is ENHRY, CDR2 SYGVKD, per germline. The CDR3 bases are TGTGCCATCAGTCCGGGACAGGGTCAGCCCCAGCATTTT. Amino acid sequence: CAISPGQGQPQHF.

This chain links TRBV12-3 or TRBV12-4 with TRBJ2-5; possibly TRBD1 for D (6 bases). The CDR3 length is 14 residues. V lost 6 bases, J lost 5 bases, and 16 bases lay in between. CDR3 coding DNA: TGTGCCAGCAGAGTAACACAGGGTGGGGAGACCCAGTACTTC. Translation: CASRVTQGGETQYF.

This clonotype showed up many times. This chain joins TRBV20-1 and TRBJ1-6, with D uncertain. Trimming pared 7 bases from V and 6 bases from J, leaving 16 bases between. This CDR3 region has 14 residues. Germline V gene data show CDR1 as DFQATT and CDR2 as SNEGSKA (reference sequence). CDR3 protein: CSVSDQTFNSPLHF. DNA of the CDR3: TGCAGTGTCTCCGACCAAACTTTTAATTCACCCCTCCACTTT.

V gene TRBV27 combines with J gene TRBJ2-7, with a tentative D call TRBD2 (6 bases). The CDR3 runs 15 residues. Germline V CDR1 and CDR2: MNHEY, SMNVEV (reference sequence). Trimming took off 0 bases at V and 2 bases at J, with 11 bases between the two ends. The CDR3 sequence: CASSLSGPGAYEQYF. For the CDR3, the DNA is TGTGCCAGCAGTTTATCGGGTCCGGGGGCCTACGAGCAGTACTTC.

The DNA of the CDR3 is TGTGCCAGCGTCAGGGGGATGAACACTGAAGCTTTCTTT. Protein: CASVRGMNTEAFF. The chain uses TRBV6-1 and TRBJ1-1, with 7 nucleotides matching TRBD1. This CDR3 is 13 amino acids long. Per germline, CDR1 MNHNS and CDR2 SASEGT. Germline trimming cut 8 bases from V and 0 bases from J; bases unmatched to any gene: 3.

The chain combines TRBV12-3 or TRBV12-4 with TRBJ2-3, with TRBD2 matching 9 bases. This CDR3 contains 15 residues. J was trimmed by 6 bases and V by 3 bases; bases with no gene match: 7. The CDR3 here is CASSLSAGGVDTQYF. In DNA, the CDR3 is TGTGCCAGCAGTTTGTCGGCGGGGGGGGTTGATACGCAGTATTTT.

The gene calls are TRBV20-1 and TRBJ2-3; 7 nucleotides match TRBD2. V lost 1 base and J lost 1; bases outside the gene matches: 14. Germline assignment: CDR1 DFQATT and CDR2 SNEGSKA (reference sequence). This CDR3 spans 18 amino acids. The CDR3 is CSARAGALAAGGTDTQYF. Written as DNA, the CDR3 is TGCAGTGCTAGAGCCGGGGCCCTAGCGGCAGGCGGCACAGATACGCAGTATTTT.

The V gene is TRBV5-6, the J gene TRBJ2-1, with D unclear. Per germline, CDR1 SGHDT and CDR2 YYEEEE. V was shortened by 2 bases and J by 5 bases, with 11 bases between the two germline ends. The CDR3 loop spans 14 amino acids. The CDR3 region is CASSLGQFDNEQFF. In nucleotides, the CDR3 is TGTGCCAGCAGCTTAGGCCAGTTCGACAATGAGCAGTTCTTC.

The chain carries TRBV5-1 and TRBJ2-2; D gene uncertain. This CDR3 is built from 16 residues. The germline gives CDR1 SGHRS, CDR2 YFSETQ. Deletions cut 0 bases from V and 4 bases from J, with 13 bases between. The CDR3, as DNA: TGCGCCAGCAGCTTGGGTTCAGGACCCATCACCGGGGAGCTGTTTTTT. Protein product: CASSLGSGPITGELFF. The full variable domain, rest sourced from reference TRBV5-1 and TRBJ2-2, is KAGVTQTPRYLIKTRGQQVTLSCSPISGHRSVSWYQQTPGQGLQFLFEYFSETQRNKGNFPGRFSGRQFSNSRSEMNVSTLELGDSALYLCASSLGSGPITGELFFGEGSRLTVL.

The J gene is TRBJ1-1, the V gene TRBV5-1, with D perhaps TRBD1 (6 bases). Looked up from germline, CDR1 is SGHRS and CDR2 is YFSETQ. The CDR3 runs to 15 residues. Trimming removed 4 bases from V and 5 bases from J, with 18 bases in between. The CDR3 DNA sequence: TGCGCCAGCAGCCAGTCCCGGGGGCGCGGAACTGAAGCTTTCTTT. As protein: CASSQSRGRGTEAFF.

This clonotype turned up a few times. Here the CDR3 reads CSARDLGQGGDEQFF. The CDR3 DNA is TGCAGTGCTAGAGATCTCGGACAGGGTGGCGATGAGCAGTTCTTC. The rearrangement links TRBV20-1 to TRBJ2-1; TRBD1 matches 8 bases. Unmatched junction bases numbered 9, after V lost 0 bases and J lost 8 bases. Germline CDR1 is DFQATT and CDR2 is SNEGSKA (reference sequence). There are 15 residues in the CDR3.

The chain joins TRBV20-1 to TRBJ2-2; TRBD2 might be the D (7 bases). This CDR3 has 15 residues. Germline CDR1 DFQATT, CDR2 SNEGSKA (reference sequence). V gave up 0 bases and J gave up 6 bases, with 14 bases separating them. The CDR3 loop is CSARDRGDIAGELFF. The CDR3 DNA follows: TGCAGTGCTAGAGATCGGGGGGACATAGCCGGGGAGCTGTTTTTT.

There are a few counts of this clonotype. This sequence joins TRBV12-3 or TRBV12-4 and TRBJ2-3; D gene unclear. CDR3 length: 15 residues. V was trimmed by 5 bases and J by 2 bases, leaving 14 bases between them. The CDR3 DNA reads TGTGCCAGCAGTAAGGGTGGGGAAGCCACAGATACGCAGTATTTT. Translation gives CASSKGGEATDTQYF.

V is TRBV28 and J is TRBJ2-5; 10 bases align to TRBD1. CDR3 length equals 16 residues. Trimming removed 7 bases from V and 2 bases from J; junction bases left unmatched: 10. Germline CDR1 reads MDHEN; CDR2 reads SYDVKM. The CDR3 sequence: CASTGRGTGDQETQYF. The CDR3 nucleotides read TGTGCCAGCACCGGAAGGGGGACAGGGGATCAAGAGACCCAGTACTTC. The full variable domain, its missing parts supplied by reference TRBV28 and TRBJ2-5, is DVKVTQSSRYLVKRTGEKVFLECVQDMDHENMFWYRQDPGLGLRLIYFSYDVKMKEKGDIPEGYSVSREKKERFSLILESASTNQTSMYLCASTGRGTGDQETQYFGPGTRLLVL.